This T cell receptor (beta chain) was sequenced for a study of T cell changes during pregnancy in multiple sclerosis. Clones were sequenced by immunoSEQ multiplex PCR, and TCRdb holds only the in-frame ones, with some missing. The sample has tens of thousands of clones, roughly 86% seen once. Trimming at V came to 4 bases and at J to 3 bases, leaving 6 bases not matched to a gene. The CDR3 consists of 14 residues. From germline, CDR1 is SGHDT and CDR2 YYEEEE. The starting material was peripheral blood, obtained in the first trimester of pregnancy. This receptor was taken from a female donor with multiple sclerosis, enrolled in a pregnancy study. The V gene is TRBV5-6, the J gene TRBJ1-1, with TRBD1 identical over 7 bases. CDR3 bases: TGTGCCAGCAGCCGAAACCAGGGGGACACTGAAGCTTTCTTT. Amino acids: CASSRNQGDTEAFF.